This entry is about one TCR beta chain. The antigen it recognizes is unknown. The sample holds no much larger clone one base away, and base qualities are not on file. The data stem from a study of radiotherapy plus CTLA-4 blockade in lung cancer (dated by TCRdb to 2017 to 2018). Background for the entire study: Among enrolled patients, approximately 18% had an objective response and 30% to 35% reached disease control. Overall study results and their limits: Early dynamic changes in blood T cell clones, together with increased serum interferon-beta after radiation, were reported as the strongest predictors of response. TCR clones derived from tumors expanded in peripheral blood after treatment with radiotherapy and ipilimumab.

The library was prepared using the immunoSEQ multiplex PCR assay. TCRdb carries this immuneACCESS record with in-frame sequences only. Its versions omit some clonotypes, under half of them owing to an unresolved V gene in the studies checked, with the rest unexplained. In all, the sample holds 60,000 to 70,000 clones, and 79% of those were seen once. The ten biggest clones cover over 7.5% of the sample. Focal radiation therapy combined with CTLA-4 blockade (ipilimumab) was tested in patients with chemo-refractory metastatic non-small-cell lung cancer. The sequence was obtained from a human donor with non-small cell lung cancer who had a complete response to radiotherapy plus ipilimumab. The sequencing used peripheral blood, collected from a patient treated with radiotherapy plus ipilimumab.

The CDR3 amino acid sequence is: CSARGPNEQFF. At the DNA level, the sequence is TGCAGTGCTAGAGGACCCAATGAGCAGTTCTTC. The rearrangement joined TRBV20-1 to TRBJ2-1, with the D gene not confidently named. Counted from cysteine to phenylalanine, this CDR3 has 11 amino acids. Only the CDR3 region is kept as DNA, spanning 33 bases read in frame from base 1. Between the V and J ends, shortened by 1 base and 6 bases respectively, the junction contains 4 bases. CDR1 and CDR2 were assigned from the germline V gene (reference sequence) as DFQATT and SNEGSKA.